The 16 T cell receptor beta chains listed next were all sequenced from one sample in a study of T cell responses to AZD1222 COVID-19 vaccine. The method was immunoSEQ multiplex PCR; TCRdb's version includes in-frame clones alone and lacks a portion of them. This table has about 140,000 clones, 70% to 90% appearing once. Sequencing used peripheral blood, obtained 28 days after the second AZD1222 dose. The receptors were sampled from an adult who received the AZD1222 COVID-19 vaccine.

The chain joins TRBV24-1 to TRBJ1-1; D call uncertain. The V gene's germline CDR1 is KGHDR and CDR2 SFDVKD. V gave up 9 bases and J gave up 3 bases, with 7 bases separating them. The CDR3 contains 11 residues. CDR3: CATRSYTEAFF. CDR3 nucleotides: TGTGCCACCCGGAGCTACACTGAAGCTTTCTTT.

The CDR3 coding sequence is TGTGCCAGCAGTGGGGGCGCGTACTCCTACGAGCAGTACTTC. Residues: CASSGGAYSYEQYF. V and J are TRBV19 and TRBJ2-7, with D tentatively TRBD1 (6 bases). Trimming left V 9 bases short and J 0 bases short, with 15 bases between. Germline values: CDR1 LNHDA, CDR2 SQIVND (reference sequence). This CDR3 has 14 amino acids.

The chain recombines TRBV29-1 with TRBJ1-1; a possible D gene is TRBD1 (6 bases). Germline V gene sequence: CDR1 SQVTM, CDR2 ANQGSEA. The CDR3 has 13 amino acids. The V gene lost 7 bases and the J gene lost 2 bases, with 14 bases spanning the gap. DNA for the CDR3: TGCAGCGGCTACACAGGGATCAACACTGAAGCTTTCTTT. It yields the protein CSGYTGINTEAFF.

This rearrangement joins TRBV19 to TRBJ1-4; TRBD1 matches 9 bases. Germline V gene lookup returns CDR1 LNHDA and CDR2 SQIVND (reference sequence). V was clipped by 6 bases and J by 11 bases; unmatched bases: 13. The CDR3 has 15 amino acids. This CDR3 is CASSTTGGPTEKLFF. The CDR3 nucleotides read TGTGCCAGTAGCACGACAGGGGGTCCTACGGAGAAACTGTTTTTT.

The V gene is TRBV25-1, the J gene TRBJ1-2, with D possibly being TRBD1 (5 bases). Trimming left V 1 base short and J 2 bases short, with 5 bases between. Germline V gene data show CDR1 as MGHDK and CDR2 as SYGVNS. The CDR3 is 13 amino acids. This CDR3 is CASSESGNYGYTF. In DNA form, the CDR3 reads TGTGCCAGCAGTGAATCAGGGAACTATGGCTACACCTTC.

CDR3: CASSPPWESSTDTQYF. In DNA, the CDR3 is TGTGCCAGCAGCCCTCCGTGGGAATCTAGCACAGATACGCAGTATTTT. This chain connects TRBV9 to TRBJ2-3; D not certain. Germline V lookup: CDR1 SGDLS, CDR2 YYNGEE. V gave up 4 bases and J gave up 0 bases, with 15 bases separating them. The CDR3 is 16 residues long.

The table lists this clone with a few counts. This chain uses TRBV4-3 with TRBJ2-3; TRBD2 matches at 9 bases. Trimming removed 1 base from V and 3 bases from J; junction bases left unmatched: 11. CDR1 is LGHNA, CDR2 YSLEER, per germline. CDR3 size: 18 residues. CDR3 region: CASSQVNPGAGGTDTQYF. The CDR3 DNA is TGCGCCAGCAGCCAAGTTAATCCGGGCGCGGGGGGGACAGATACGCAGTATTTT.

This rearrangement joins TRBV27 to TRBJ2-1, with D possibly called TRBD1 or TRBD2 (5 bases each). Trimming took 2 bases from V and 5 from J, leaving 13 bases between them. Germline V CDR1 and CDR2: MNHEY, SMNVEV (reference sequence). The CDR3 totals 15 residues. The CDR3 is CASSLRGIGDNEQFF. As DNA, the CDR3 is TGTGCCAGCAGTTTAAGAGGGATAGGGGACAATGAGCAGTTCTTC.

The V and J genes are TRBV5-1 and TRBJ2-2; 10 nucleotides match TRBD1. This CDR3 is 16 amino acids long. Losses at the gene ends were 4 bases for V and 6 bases for J; bases not matched to a gene: 9. In germline, CDR1 is SGHRS, CDR2 YFSETQ. The CDR3: CASSTGGTGVSGELFF. DNA for the CDR3: TGCGCCAGCAGCACCGGAGGGACAGGGGTCTCCGGGGAGCTGTTTTTT.

The chain joins TRBV5-1 to TRBJ2-1, with 8 positions matching TRBD2. V lost 2 bases and J lost 12; bases outside the gene matches: 7. This CDR3 is 13 amino acids long. CDR1 and CDR2 (germline): SGHRS, YFSETQ. This chain's CDR3 is CASSFSGNLRQFF. CDR3 in DNA: TGCGCCAGCAGCTTTAGCGGGAATTTAAGGCAGTTCTTC. Looking up the rest from reference TRBV5-1 and TRBJ2-1 gives the full variable domain: KAGVTQTPRYLIKTRGQQVTLSCSPISGHRSVSWYQQTPGQGLQFLFEYFSETQRNKGNFPGRFSGRQFSNSRSEMNVSTLELGDSALYLCASSFSGNLRQFFGPGTRLTVL.

The V and J genes are TRBV7-9 and TRBJ1-3, with D possibly TRBD1 on 6 matching bases. The V end lost 4 bases, the J end lost 0 bases, and 16 bases lay between the germline ends. CDR3 length: 17 residues. Germline V gene lookup returns CDR1 SEHNR and CDR2 FQNEAQ (reference sequence). The CDR3 sequence is CASSSPWTVSSGNTIYF. CDR3 nucleotides: TGTGCCAGCAGCTCCCCCTGGACAGTCAGCTCTGGAAACACCATATATTTT.

J is TRBJ2-3 and V is TRBV7-2; a weak D match, TRBD2 (7 bases). This CDR3 region has 15 residues. CDR1 and CDR2 from the germline V gene are SGHTA and FQGNSA. V was pared by 5 bases and J by 4 bases, with 16 bases between. CDR3 protein: CASSAQGGGPDTQYF. The DNA of the CDR3 is TGTGCCAGCAGCGCCCAGGGAGGGGGGCCAGATACGCAGTATTTT.

The V and J genes are TRBV7-3 and TRBJ2-7; D is ambiguous. Germline V gives CDR1 SGHTA, CDR2 FQGTGA. The CDR3 runs to 14 residues. With 5 bases removed from V and 5 bases from J, the gap between germline ends came to 16 bases. CDR3 coding DNA: TGTGCCAGCAGCGGTGGGCCGAACGGAAACGAGCAGTACTTC. It is translated as CASSGGPNGNEQYF.

A few counts support this clone. CDR3 protein: CASSQSTCGGALHF. The CDR3 DNA reads as TGCGCCAGCAGTCAATCCACCTGTGGGGGGGCCCTCCACTTT. This chain connects TRBV23-1 to TRBJ1-6; tentative D call: TRBD1 (5 bases). TRBV23-1 is an ORF, and what it does is uncertain. V was trimmed by 0 bases and J by 14 bases, leaving 14 bases between them. The CDR3 length is 14 residues.

The gene calls are TRBV3-1 (or the pseudogene TRBV3-2) and TRBJ1-1, with D possibly matching TRBD1 (5 bases). The CDR3 totals 15 residues. Germline V gives CDR1 LGHDT, CDR2 YNNKEL (reference sequence). Trimming took off 0 bases at V and 5 bases at J, with 13 bases between the two ends. CDR3 protein: CASSQDTKGRTEAFF. The CDR3 DNA reads as TGTGCCAGCAGCCAAGATACGAAGGGGAGGACTGAAGCTTTCTTT.

This chain uses TRBV6-1 with TRBJ2-1, with 10 bases fitting TRBD2. The CDR3 length is 18 residues. Germline loops: CDR1 MNHNS, CDR2 SASEGT. The V segment lost 8 bases and the J segment 5 bases; nucleotides outside the gene matches: 18. The CDR3 spells CASGEGTSAYPADNEQFF. For the CDR3, the DNA is TGTGCCAGCGGAGAAGGGACTAGCGCCTACCCGGCGGACAATGAGCAGTTCTTC.